The 21 T cell receptor beta chains given below trace back to one sample, sequenced in a study of cytomegalovirus exposure and HLA in healthy donors. TCRdb's table, derived via immunoSEQ multiplex PCR, lists solely in-frame clones and lacks some. The sample has 150,000 to 200,000 clones; around 87% are singletons. The material sequenced was PBMCs. Receptors were obtained from a woman aged 25 to 39 in good health and CMV-seronegative.

The rearrangement joins TRBV15 to TRBJ1-2; D is unresolved. Trimming pared 0 bases from V and 4 bases from J, leaving 15 bases between. Germline V gives CDR1 LNHNV, CDR2 YYDKDF (reference sequence). The CDR3 is made up of 16 amino acids. As DNA, the CDR3 is TGTGCCACCAGCAGAGATTTAGGCAGCGGAGGCTATGGCTACACCTTC. It specifies CATSRDLGSGGYGYTF.

This chain joins TRBV2 and TRBJ2-1, with D perhaps TRBD2 (5 bases). Trimming pared 6 bases from V and 4 bases from J, leaving 16 bases between. The CDR3 extends over 15 amino acids. Germline CDR1 and CDR2: SNHLY and FYNNEI. DNA for the CDR3: TGTGCCAGCAGCGTTGGGAGCCTATTTTACAATGAGCAGTTCTTC. It translates to CASSVGSLFYNEQFF. The full variable domain, in which reference TRBV2 and TRBJ2-1 provide the parts outside the CDR3, is EPEVTQTPSHQVTQMGQEVILRCVPISNHLYFYWYRQILGQKVEFLVSFYNNEISEKSEIFDDQFSVERPDGSNFTLKIRSTKLEDSAMYFCASSVGSLFYNEQFFGPGTRLTVL.

The chain links TRBV5-1 to TRBJ1-1; D is perhaps TRBD1 (6 bases). V was shortened by 4 bases and J by 2 bases, with 12 bases between the two germline ends. This CDR3 is built from 14 residues. Germline assignment: CDR1 SGHRS and CDR2 YFSETQ. The CDR3 nucleotides read TGCGCCAGCAGCATAAACAGGGTTAACACTGAAGCTTTCTTT. Translation gives CASSINRVNTEAFF.

The CDR3 protein is CASSPGSSGNTIYF. The DNA for the CDR3 is TGCGCCAGCAGCCCCGGGTCCTCTGGAAACACCATATATTTT. This sequence joins TRBV5-1 and TRBJ1-3, with D unclear. V was trimmed by 4 bases and J by 0 bases, leaving 8 bases between them. The CDR3 loop spans 14 amino acids. The germline V gene has CDR1 SGHRS and CDR2 YFSETQ.

This clone has just one count. The genes are TRBV6-6 and TRBJ1-3, with D perhaps TRBD1 (5 bases). Between the trimmed V and J ends, which lost 0 bases and 3 bases, there was a span of 12 bases. This CDR3 region has 16 residues. Germline CDR1 is MNHNY and CDR2 is SVGAGI (reference sequence). CDR3 nucleotides: TGTGCCAGCAGTTACTCAGCCGGTAGGGGTGGAAACACCATATATTTT. This encodes CASSYSAGRGGNTIYF.

The genes are TRBV27 and TRBJ2-1, with TRBD1 matching 8 bases. Trimming cost V 6 bases and J 8 bases; bases outside gene matches: 12. Looked up from germline, CDR1 is MNHEY and CDR2 is SMNVEV (reference sequence). The CDR3 runs to 15 residues. The CDR3 coding sequence is TGTGCCAGCAGCCAAAGAGGGACAGGTAGGGATGAGCAGTTCTTC. Its translation is CASSQRGTGRDEQFF.

This chain joins TRBV9 and TRBJ2-1; maybe TRBD2 (6 bases). The CDR3 is made up of 16 amino acids. From germline, CDR1 is SGDLS and CDR2 YYNGEE. Trimming shortened V by 3 bases and J by 0 bases, and 13 bases separated the two germline ends. The CDR3 coding sequence is TGTGCCAGCAGCGCTAGACCGACTAGCTCCTACAATGAGCAGTTCTTC. It is translated as CASSARPTSSYNEQFF.

The chain recombines TRBV7-2 with TRBJ1-2; maybe TRBD1 (6 bases). This CDR3 is built from 13 residues. Germline lookup yields CDR1 SGHTA and CDR2 FQGNSA. Trimming pared 5 bases from V and 2 bases from J, leaving 9 bases between. CDR3: CASSPRGNYGYTF. The CDR3, as DNA: TGTGCCAGCAGCCCGAGGGGGAACTATGGCTACACCTTC.

The chain couples TRBV4-1 to TRBJ1-2; 10 nucleotides align to TRBD1. Looked up from germline, CDR1 is MGHRA and CDR2 is YSYEKL. CDR3 length: 13 residues. The V and J ends lost 4 bases and 7 bases, in that order; junction bases with no gene match: 3. The CDR3 protein is CASSLGTGAGYTF. CDR3 DNA: TGCGCCAGCAGCCTCGGGACAGGGGCTGGCTACACCTTC.

The rearrangement joins TRBV19 to TRBJ1-2; unclear D gene. V gave up 5 bases and J gave up 7 bases, with 14 bases separating them. The CDR3 extends over 13 amino acids. CDR1 LNHDA and CDR2 SQIVND come from the germline V gene (reference sequence). The CDR3 DNA sequence: TGTGCCAGTAGTTCGACACCCTACGGTGGCTACACCTTC. Encoded protein: CASSSTPYGGYTF.

The rearrangement uses TRBV11-2 and TRBJ2-7, with D unresolved. The CDR3 sequence is 12 residues long. Deletions cut 5 bases from V and 6 bases from J, with 11 bases between. Germline V gene lookup returns CDR1 SGHAT and CDR2 FQNNGV. The CDR3 sequence: CASSPIRGEQYF. Here the CDR3 DNA reads TGTGCCAGCAGCCCCATCCGCGGCGAGCAGTACTTC.

This CDR3 reads CASIGAPNYEQYF. The CDR3 DNA sequence: TGTGCCAGCATAGGGGCCCCAAATTACGAGCAGTACTTC. V usage is TRBV6-5 and J usage is TRBJ2-7, with a tentative D call TRBD1 (5 bases). CDR3 length: 13 amino acids. The V end was cut by 7 bases, the J end by 4 bases, with 14 bases between. Per the germline V gene, CDR1 is MNHEY and CDR2 is SVGAGI.

This sequence joins TRBV7-9 and TRBJ1-1; TRBD1 might be the D (5 bases). The V end lost 4 bases, the J end lost 4 bases, and 25 bases lay between the germline ends. The CDR3 sequence is 18 residues long. Germline V gives CDR1 SEHNR, CDR2 FQNEAQ (reference sequence). CDR3 loop: CASSSAGPTRGVGTEAFF. The CDR3 DNA reads as TGTGCCAGCAGCTCCGCTGGTCCGACGCGGGGGGTGGGCACTGAAGCTTTCTTT.

The V call is TRBV6-5, the J call TRBJ1-1, with no clear D. The V gene lost 6 bases and the J gene lost 3 bases, with 11 bases spanning the gap. Germline V lookup: CDR1 MNHEY, CDR2 SVGAGI. The CDR3 contains 13 residues. CDR3 sequence reads: CASRRPLHTEAFF. The CDR3 DNA reads TGTGCCAGCAGGCGCCCACTACACACTGAAGCTTTCTTT.

V gene TRBV7-9 combines with J gene TRBJ1-2; 8 bases map to TRBD1. Looked up from germline, CDR1 is SEHNR and CDR2 is FQNEAQ (reference sequence). The CDR3 totals 16 residues. Trimming took 0 bases from V and 6 from J; bases not matched to a gene: 9. CDR3 in DNA: TGTGCCAGCAGCTTAGCGCTTTGGGACAGGCCAAATGGCTACACCTTC. This gives the protein CASSLALWDRPNGYTF.

This chain links TRBV5-3 with TRBJ1-2; D is ambiguous. TRBV5-3 carries the ORF label, with uncertain function. The CDR3 is 14 amino acids. The germline V and J ends were trimmed by 5 bases and 7 bases, with 18 bases remaining between them. The CDR3 nucleotides read TGTGCCAGAAGACCCGAGCGAGTAGTAGCTGGCTACACCTTC. Translation: CARRPERVVAGYTF.

This clone was found once. The genes are TRBV2 and TRBJ2-7, with D possibly matching TRBD2 (7 bases). This CDR3 is 16 amino acids long. Trimming removed 10 bases at V and 4 bases at J, with 26 bases between. Per germline, CDR1 SNHLY and CDR2 FYNNEI. CDR3 DNA sequence: TGTGCCATTAAGGGGGGGCAGCACCTGTTTGAGTACGAGCAGTACTTC. It specifies CAIKGGQHLFEYEQYF.

The sample holds one count of this clone. This chain connects TRBV6-1 to TRBJ2-5; 7 bases line up with TRBD1. The V gene end was trimmed by 5 bases and the J gene end by 7 bases; junction bases not matched to a gene: 13. There are 15 residues in the CDR3. CDR1 is MNHNS and CDR2 is SASEGT in the germline V gene. The chain's CDR3 is CASSTTHDRVGTQYF. The CDR3, as DNA: TGTGCCAGCAGTACGACTCACGACAGGGTGGGGACCCAGTACTTC.

V gene TRBV4-1 combines with J gene TRBJ2-4, with 7 nucleotides matching TRBD1. J was trimmed by 6 bases and V by 0 bases; bases with no gene match: 11. Germline V gives CDR1 MGHRA, CDR2 YSYEKL. The CDR3 sequence is 17 residues long. As DNA, the CDR3 is TGCGCCAGCAGCCAAGAGGCGTCCGGGACAGCTAGAAACATTCAGTACTTC. Its translation: CASSQEASGTARNIQYF.

This chain uses TRBV4-1 with TRBJ2-7; 9 bases are shared with TRBD1. The CDR3 length is 15 residues. Germline CDR1 MGHRA, CDR2 YSYEKL. Losses at the gene ends were 1 base for V and 2 bases for J; bases not matched to a gene: 3. The CDR3 protein is CASSQAGQGTYEQYF. The CDR3 region has the DNA TGCGCCAGCAGCCAAGCGGGACAGGGCACCTACGAGCAGTACTTC.

DNA of the CDR3: TGTGCCAGCAGCAAAGCCCGTTTGGTGAACTTTTACGAGCAGTACTTC. This gives the protein CASSKARLVNFYEQYF. The chain recombines TRBV21-1 with TRBJ2-7; the table's D call TRBD2 went unverified against the DNA. TRBV21-1 is deemed a pseudogene. The CDR3 is 16 residues long.